What follows describes a single T cell receptor (beta chain). CDR3 size: 14 residues. V shed 7 bases and J 2 bases; nucleotides not matched to a gene: 7. From germline, CDR1 is MNHEY and CDR2 SVGAGI. The sample comes from a study of blood T cell repertoires in COVID-19. Generated by immunoSEQ multiplex PCR, the TCRdb table keeps only in-frame clones and is missing some. The repertoire holds approximately 150,000 clones, 85% seen once, with less than 6.5% in the top ten. The sample was peripheral blood. This clonotype originated in a woman in her forties or fifties with COVID-19, enrolled during active disease. This chain links TRBV6-5 with TRBJ1-1, with TRBD1 matching 7 bases. The CDR3: CASTHRQGNTEAFF. The CDR3 DNA is TGTGCCAGCACTCATCGACAGGGCAACACTGAAGCTTTCTTT.